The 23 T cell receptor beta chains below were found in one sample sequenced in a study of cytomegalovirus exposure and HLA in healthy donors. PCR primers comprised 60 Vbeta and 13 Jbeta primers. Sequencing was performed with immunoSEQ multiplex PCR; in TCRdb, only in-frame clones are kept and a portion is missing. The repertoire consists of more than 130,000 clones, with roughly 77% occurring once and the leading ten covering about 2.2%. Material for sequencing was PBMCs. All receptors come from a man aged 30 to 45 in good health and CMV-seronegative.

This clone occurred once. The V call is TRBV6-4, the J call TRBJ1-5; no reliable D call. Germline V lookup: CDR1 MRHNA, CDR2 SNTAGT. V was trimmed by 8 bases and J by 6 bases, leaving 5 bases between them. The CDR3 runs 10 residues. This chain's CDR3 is CASAAQPQHF. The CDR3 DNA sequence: TGTGCCAGCGCGGCTCAGCCCCAGCATTTT.

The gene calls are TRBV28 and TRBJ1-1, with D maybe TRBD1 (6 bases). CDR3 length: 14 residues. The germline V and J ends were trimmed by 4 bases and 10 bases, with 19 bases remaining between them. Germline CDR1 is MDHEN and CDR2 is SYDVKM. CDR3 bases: TGTGCCAGCAGTTCCTCCGAGAAGGGGGTCAGAGCTTTCTTT. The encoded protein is CASSSSEKGVRAFF. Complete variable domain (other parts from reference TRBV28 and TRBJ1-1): DVKVTQSSRYLVKRTGEKVFLECVQDMDHENMFWYRQDPGLGLRLIYFSYDVKMKEKGDIPEGYSVSREKKERFSLILESASTNQTSMYLCASSSSEKGVRAFFGQGTRLTVV.

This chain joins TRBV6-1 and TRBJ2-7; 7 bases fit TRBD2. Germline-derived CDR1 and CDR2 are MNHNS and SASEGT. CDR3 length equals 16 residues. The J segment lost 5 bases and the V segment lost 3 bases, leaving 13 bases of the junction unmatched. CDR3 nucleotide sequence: TGTGCCAGCAGTGACTTCGTTGGGCCGGGAGGACACGAGCAGTACTTC. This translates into CASSDFVGPGGHEQYF.

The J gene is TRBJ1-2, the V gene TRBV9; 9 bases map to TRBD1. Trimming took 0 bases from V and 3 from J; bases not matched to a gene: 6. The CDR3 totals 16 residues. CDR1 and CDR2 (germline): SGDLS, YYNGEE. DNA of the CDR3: TGTGCCAGCAGCGTAGCTGTACAGGGGGCGCACTATGGCTACACCTTC. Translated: CASSVAVQGAHYGYTF.

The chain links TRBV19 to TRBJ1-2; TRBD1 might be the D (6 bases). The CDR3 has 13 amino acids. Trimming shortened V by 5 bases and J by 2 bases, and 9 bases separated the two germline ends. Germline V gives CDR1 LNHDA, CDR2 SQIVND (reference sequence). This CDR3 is CASSFDRNYGYTF. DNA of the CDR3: TGTGCCAGTAGTTTTGACAGGAACTATGGCTACACCTTC.

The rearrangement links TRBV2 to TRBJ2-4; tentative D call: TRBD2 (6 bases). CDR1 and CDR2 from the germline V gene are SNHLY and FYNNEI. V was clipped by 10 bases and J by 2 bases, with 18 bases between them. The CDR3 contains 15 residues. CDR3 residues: CATNQWAGPKNIQYF. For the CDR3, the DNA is TGTGCCACCAATCAGTGGGCGGGGCCCAAAAACATTCAGTACTTC.

The CDR3 is CAWSFGASASTDTQYF. For the CDR3, the DNA is TGTGCCTGGAGTTTTGGGGCTAGCGCGAGCACAGATACGCAGTATTTT. V and J are TRBV30 and TRBJ2-3; possibly TRBD2 for D (6 bases). The CDR3 has 16 residues. The V gene lost 2 bases and the J gene lost 0 bases, with 15 bases spanning the gap. Germline V gene lookup returns CDR1 GTSNPN and CDR2 SVGIG (reference sequence).

CDR3 region: CASSHIILPIRDRGTDTQYF. CDR3 bases: TGTGCCAGCAGTCACATAATCCTCCCGATCCGGGACAGGGGGACAGATACGCAGTATTTT. The chain combines TRBV27 with TRBJ2-3; 11 positions match TRBD1. The CDR3 length is 20 residues. The V gene's germline CDR1 is MNHEY and CDR2 SMNVEV (reference sequence). V shed 5 bases, J shed 3 bases, and the junction held 19 bases outside the gene matches.

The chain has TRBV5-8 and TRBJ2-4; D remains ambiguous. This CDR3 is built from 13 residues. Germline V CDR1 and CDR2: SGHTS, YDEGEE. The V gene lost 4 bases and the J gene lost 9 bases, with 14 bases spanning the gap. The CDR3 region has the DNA TGTGCCAGCAGCGGCCGGGTTTCGCCCATTCAGTACTTC. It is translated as CASSGRVSPIQYF.

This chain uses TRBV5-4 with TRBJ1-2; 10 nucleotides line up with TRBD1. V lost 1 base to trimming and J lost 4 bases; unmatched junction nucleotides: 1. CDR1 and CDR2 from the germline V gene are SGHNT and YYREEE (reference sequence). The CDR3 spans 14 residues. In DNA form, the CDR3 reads TGTGCCAGCAGCTTGAGGGACAGGGGCTATGGCTACACCTTC. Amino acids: CASSLRDRGYGYTF.

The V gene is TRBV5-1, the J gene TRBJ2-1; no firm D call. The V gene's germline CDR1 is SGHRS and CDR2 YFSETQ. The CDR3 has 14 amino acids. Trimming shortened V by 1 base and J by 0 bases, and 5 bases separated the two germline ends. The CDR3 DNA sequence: TGCGCCAGCAGCTTGCGTAGCTCCTACAATGAGCAGTTCTTC. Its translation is CASSLRSSYNEQFF.

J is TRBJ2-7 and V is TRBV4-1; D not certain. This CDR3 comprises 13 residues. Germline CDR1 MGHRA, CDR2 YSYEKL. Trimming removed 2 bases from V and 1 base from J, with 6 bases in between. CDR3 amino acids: CASSQYSSYEQYF. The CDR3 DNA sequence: TGCGCCAGCAGCCAATATAGTTCCTACGAGCAGTACTTC.

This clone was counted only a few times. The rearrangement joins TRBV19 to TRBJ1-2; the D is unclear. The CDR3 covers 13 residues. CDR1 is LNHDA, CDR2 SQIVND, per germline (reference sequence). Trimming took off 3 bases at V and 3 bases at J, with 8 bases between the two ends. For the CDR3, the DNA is TGTGCCAGTAGTATTACAAAGTACTATGGCTACACCTTC. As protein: CASSITKYYGYTF.

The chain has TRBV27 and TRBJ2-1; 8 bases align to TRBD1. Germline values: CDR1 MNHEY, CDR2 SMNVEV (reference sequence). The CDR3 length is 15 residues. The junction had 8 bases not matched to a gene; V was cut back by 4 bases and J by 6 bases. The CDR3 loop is CASSSRGHRLNEQFF. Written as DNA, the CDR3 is TGTGCCAGCAGTTCCAGGGGGCATCGACTCAATGAGCAGTTCTTC.

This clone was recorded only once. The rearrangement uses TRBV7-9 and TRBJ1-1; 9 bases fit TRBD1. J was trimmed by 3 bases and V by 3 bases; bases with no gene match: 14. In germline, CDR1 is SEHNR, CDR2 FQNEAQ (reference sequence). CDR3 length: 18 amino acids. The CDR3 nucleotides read TGTGCCAGCAGCTTGAGAGGGGGACAGGGAGTGTTGTACACTGAAGCTTTCTTT. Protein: CASSLRGGQGVLYTEAFF.

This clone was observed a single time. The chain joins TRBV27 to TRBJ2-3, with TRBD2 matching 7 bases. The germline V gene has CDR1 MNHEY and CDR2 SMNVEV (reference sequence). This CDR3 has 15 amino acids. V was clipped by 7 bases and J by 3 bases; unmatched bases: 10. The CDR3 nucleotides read TGTGCCAGCAATCAAGCGGGACTCCGAACAGATACGCAGTATTTT. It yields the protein CASNQAGLRTDTQYF.

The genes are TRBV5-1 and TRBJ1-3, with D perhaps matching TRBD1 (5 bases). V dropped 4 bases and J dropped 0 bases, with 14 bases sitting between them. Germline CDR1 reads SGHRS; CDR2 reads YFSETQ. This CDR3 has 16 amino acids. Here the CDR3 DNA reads TGCGCCAGCAGCCCTGGCAGGGCCTTCTCTGGAAACACCATATATTTT. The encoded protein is CASSPGRAFSGNTIYF.

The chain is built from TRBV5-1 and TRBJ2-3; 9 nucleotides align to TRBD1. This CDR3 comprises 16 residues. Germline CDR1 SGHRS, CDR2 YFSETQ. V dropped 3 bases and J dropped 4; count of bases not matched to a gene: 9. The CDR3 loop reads CASSWAQGAFADTQYF. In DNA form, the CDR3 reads TGCGCCAGCAGCTGGGCACAGGGGGCATTCGCAGATACGCAGTATTTT.

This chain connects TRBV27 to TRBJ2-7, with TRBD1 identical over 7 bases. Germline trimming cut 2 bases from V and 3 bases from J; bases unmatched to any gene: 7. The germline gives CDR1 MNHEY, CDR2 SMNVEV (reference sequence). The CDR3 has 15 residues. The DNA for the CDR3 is TGTGCCAGCAGTTTACTCCAGGGGGTTAACTACGAGCAGTACTTC. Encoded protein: CASSLLQGVNYEQYF.

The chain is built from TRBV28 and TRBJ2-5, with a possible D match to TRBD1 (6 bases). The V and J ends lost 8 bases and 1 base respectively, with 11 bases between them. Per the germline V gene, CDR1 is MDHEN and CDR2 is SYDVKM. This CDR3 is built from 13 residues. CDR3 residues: CASGRTVQETQYF. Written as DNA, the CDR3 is TGTGCCAGCGGTCGGACAGTCCAAGAGACCCAGTACTTC. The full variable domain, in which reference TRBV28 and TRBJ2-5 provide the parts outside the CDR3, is DVKVTQSSRYLVKRTGEKVFLECVQDMDHENMFWYRQDPGLGLRLIYFSYDVKMKEKGDIPEGYSVSREKKERFSLILESASTNQTSMYLCASGRTVQETQYFGPGTRLLVL.

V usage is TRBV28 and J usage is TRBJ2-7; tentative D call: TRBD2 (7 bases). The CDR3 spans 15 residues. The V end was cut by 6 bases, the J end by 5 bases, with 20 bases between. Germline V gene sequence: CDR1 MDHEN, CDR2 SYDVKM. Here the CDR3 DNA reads TGTGCCAGCAGGCAAGGGGGGGGAGTTCGGGACGAGCAGTACTTC. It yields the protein CASRQGGGVRDEQYF.

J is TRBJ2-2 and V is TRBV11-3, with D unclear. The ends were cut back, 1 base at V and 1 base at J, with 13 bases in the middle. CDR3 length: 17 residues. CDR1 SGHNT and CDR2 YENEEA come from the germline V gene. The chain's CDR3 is CASSLGLDTQNTGELFF. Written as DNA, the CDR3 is TGTGCCAGCAGCTTAGGGTTAGACACTCAGAACACCGGGGAGCTGTTTTTT.

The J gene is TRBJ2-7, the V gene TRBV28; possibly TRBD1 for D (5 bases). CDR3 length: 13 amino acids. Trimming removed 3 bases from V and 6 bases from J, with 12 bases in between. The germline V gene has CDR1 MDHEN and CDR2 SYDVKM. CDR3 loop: CASSFLGLGEQYF. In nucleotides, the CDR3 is TGTGCCAGCAGTTTTCTGGGGCTGGGCGAGCAGTACTTC. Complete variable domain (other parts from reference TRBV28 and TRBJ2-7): DVKVTQSSRYLVKRTGEKVFLECVQDMDHENMFWYRQDPGLGLRLIYFSYDVKMKEKGDIPEGYSVSREKKERFSLILESASTNQTSMYLCASSFLGLGEQYFGPGTRLTVT.